The 28 T cell receptor beta chains given below trace back to one sample, sequenced in a study of cytomegalovirus exposure and HLA in healthy donors. Assay: immunoSEQ multiplex PCR; the TCRdb copy retains only in-frame clones and omits some. The sample consists of about 360,000 clones, roughly 88% of them appearing once. Specimen: PBMCs. These receptors all come from a woman between 18 and 29 years old in good health and CMV-seronegative.

This chain uses TRBV28 with TRBJ2-7; 7 positions agree with TRBD2. The ends lost 10 bases at V and 4 bases at J; junction bases unmatched: 10. This CDR3 is built from 13 residues. The germline V gene has CDR1 MDHEN and CDR2 SYDVKM. The CDR3 sequence is CATLLSGPYEQYF. In DNA, the CDR3 is TGTGCCACCCTCCTTAGCGGGCCGTACGAGCAGTACTTC.

The J gene is TRBJ2-2, the V gene TRBV29-1; D is possibly TRBD1 (5 bases). Germline assignment: CDR1 SQVTM and CDR2 ANQGSEA. V was pared by 5 bases and J by 1 base, with 8 bases between. This CDR3 is built from 13 residues. The CDR3 region has the DNA TGCAGCGTTCGAACAGGGAACACCGGGGAGCTGTTTTTT. Protein: CSVRTGNTGELFF.

This clone was found once. This sequence joins TRBV2 and TRBJ2-5, with a weak D call TRBD1 (5 bases). This CDR3 has 12 amino acids. CDR1 and CDR2 from the germline V gene are SNHLY and FYNNEI. V lost 5 bases, J lost 5 bases, and 9 bases lay in between. This CDR3 reads CASSQGLETQYF. DNA of the CDR3: TGTGCCAGCAGTCAGGGTTTGGAGACCCAGTACTTC.

The chain combines TRBV6-5 with TRBJ1-5; D remains ambiguous. V was shortened by 4 bases and J by 3 bases, with 16 bases between the two germline ends. Germline V lookup: CDR1 MNHEY, CDR2 SVGAGI. This CDR3 contains 16 residues. The CDR3: CASSWELRTLNQPQHF. The CDR3 coding sequence is TGTGCCAGCAGTTGGGAGCTTCGGACCCTCAATCAGCCCCAGCATTTT.

V gene TRBV2 combines with J gene TRBJ1-2; 11 bases are a match to TRBD1. The CDR3 contains 15 residues. Trimming removed 6 bases from V and 2 bases from J; junction bases left unmatched: 5. The germline V gene encodes CDR1 SNHLY and CDR2 FYNNEI. The CDR3 spells CASRGQGAWNYGYTF. CDR3 sequence (DNA): TGTGCCAGCAGAGGACAGGGGGCATGGAACTATGGCTACACCTTC.

This chain joins TRBV10-3 and TRBJ2-1; 7 bases agree with TRBD2. The CDR3 length is 14 residues. Trimming cost V 7 bases and J 5 bases; bases outside gene matches: 8. The germline gives CDR1 ENHRY, CDR2 SYGVKD. CDR3 region: CAITAGLPNNEQFF. DNA for the CDR3: TGTGCCATCACGGCGGGACTACCGAACAATGAGCAGTTCTTC.

This clone was counted a single time. The V gene is TRBV28, the J gene TRBJ1-1; no definite D call. V lost 7 bases and J 5 bases, leaving 17 bases between the germline ends. Per germline, CDR1 MDHEN and CDR2 SYDVKM. This CDR3 is 14 amino acids long. The CDR3 nucleotides read TGTGCCAGCACCATACTCCAGGTTGGGACTGAAGCTTTCTTT. Translating gives CASTILQVGTEAFF.

J is TRBJ2-1 and V is TRBV27; a possible D gene is TRBD1 (5 bases). This CDR3 comprises 16 residues. Germline-derived CDR1 and CDR2 are MNHEY and SMNVEV (reference sequence). V lost 7 bases to trimming and J lost 0 bases, with 16 bases between them. This chain's CDR3 is CASKPRQTGSYNEQFF. CDR3 bases: TGTGCCAGCAAACCAAGACAGACGGGCTCCTACAATGAGCAGTTCTTC.

The chain has TRBV10-1 and TRBJ2-1; 7 nucleotides line up with TRBD2. CDR3 size: 14 residues. Trimming removed 0 bases from V and 10 bases from J; junction bases left unmatched: 6. Germline V lookup: CDR1 WNHNN, CDR2 SYGVQD (reference sequence). CDR3 in DNA: TGCGCCAGCAGTGAGTCGGGAGGGGAAGACGAGCAGTTCTTC. As protein: CASSESGGEDEQFF.

This clone was counted between two and nine times. The chain joins TRBV4-2 to TRBJ2-7; TRBD2 agrees at 7 bases. From germline, CDR1 is LGHNA and CDR2 YNFKEQ. This CDR3 spans 14 amino acids. The V segment lost 3 bases and the J segment 3 bases; nucleotides outside the gene matches: 5. CDR3 residues: CASSQREYGYEQYF. DNA of the CDR3: TGTGCCAGCAGCCAGCGGGAGTATGGCTACGAGCAGTACTTC.

This clone was seen only a few times. The CDR3 DNA sequence: TGTGCCAGCAGCACAGGGTCGGGCAATCAGCCCCAGCATTTT. Translated, it gives CASSTGSGNQPQHF. V gene TRBV6-5 combines with J gene TRBJ1-5; D is perhaps TRBD1 (6 bases). The CDR3 loop spans 14 amino acids. Trimming removed 6 bases at V and 2 bases at J, with 11 bases between. Germline V CDR1 and CDR2: MNHEY, SVGAGI.

This clone was observed a few times. The chain employs TRBV28 and TRBJ1-6; 8 positions match TRBD1. The CDR3 contains 13 residues. CDR1 is MDHEN, CDR2 SYDVKM, per germline. V was pared by 5 bases and J by 7 bases, with 1 base of the junction left unmatched. As DNA, the CDR3 is TGTGCCAGCAGTGGACAGGGAAATTCACCCCTCCACTTT. The encoded protein is CASSGQGNSPLHF.

The chain uses TRBV11-1 and TRBJ2-6; 7 nucleotides align to TRBD1. The junction had 6 bases not matched to a gene; V was cut back by 5 bases and J by 2 bases. The V gene's germline CDR1 is SGHAT and CDR2 FQDESV (reference sequence). The CDR3 sequence is 16 residues long. CDR3 sequence reads: CASSLTQGTGANVLTF. The CDR3 DNA sequence: TGTGCCAGCAGCCTTACACAGGGGACTGGGGCCAACGTCCTGACTTTC.

This clone was observed a handful of times. The genes are TRBV4-2 and TRBJ1-2, with 8 bases aligning to TRBD1. V gave up 4 bases and J gave up 4 bases; unmatched junction bases: 11. CDR3 size: 16 residues. Germline V gives CDR1 LGHNA, CDR2 YNFKEQ. The CDR3 DNA follows: TGTGCCAGCAGCCCAGGCGGACAGGGAGGGACCTATGGCTACACCTTC. It translates to CASSPGGQGGTYGYTF.

The V call is TRBV6-1, the J call TRBJ2-1; possibly TRBD1 for D (6 bases). The CDR3 sequence is 15 residues long. CDR1 is MNHNS, CDR2 SASEGT, per germline. The V end was cut by 4 bases, the J end by 4 bases, with 14 bases between. CDR3 sequence (DNA): TGTGCCAGCAGTGCCCGGGACATTCCTTACAATGAGCAGTTCTTC. Translating it yields CASSARDIPYNEQFF.

The rearrangement joins TRBV4-1 to TRBJ2-3; 11 bases align to TRBD2. This CDR3 contains 17 residues. After removal of 1 base from V and 4 bases from J, the junction contained 7 bases not matched to a gene. CDR1 and CDR2 (germline): MGHRA, YSYEKL. DNA of the CDR3: TGCGCCAGCAGCCAAGTACTAGCGGGAGCGGGAGCAGATACGCAGTATTTT. This translates into CASSQVLAGAGADTQYF.

The chain joins TRBV18 to TRBJ2-3, with D possibly matching TRBD1 (5 bases). The CDR3 totals 15 residues. From germline, CDR1 is KGHSH and CDR2 LQKENI. Deletions cut 2 bases from V and 3 bases from J, with 12 bases between. The CDR3 reads CASSPTHQGTDTQYF. The DNA of the CDR3 is TGTGCCAGCTCACCAACCCATCAGGGAACAGATACGCAGTATTTT.

The CDR3 here is CASHRGQTSTDTQYF. CDR3 coding DNA: TGTGCCAGCCACAGGGGCCAAACTAGCACAGATACGCAGTATTTT. This rearrangement joins TRBV27 to TRBJ2-3; 7 bases map to TRBD1. The CDR3 extends over 15 amino acids. Germline-derived CDR1 and CDR2 are MNHEY and SMNVEV (reference sequence). The V gene end was trimmed by 8 bases and the J gene end by 0 bases; junction bases not matched to a gene: 8.

The chain is built from TRBV15 and TRBJ1-1, with no clear D. Germline V gene sequence: CDR1 LNHNV, CDR2 YYDKDF (reference sequence). CDR3 length: 14 residues. V lost 2 bases, J lost 1 base, and 8 bases lay in between. DNA of the CDR3: TGTGCCACCAGCAGAAAAACAGCGAACACTGAAGCTTTCTTT. Translating gives CATSRKTANTEAFF. Full variable domain (outside the CDR3, taken from reference TRBV15 and TRBJ1-1): DAMVIQNPRYQVTQFGKPVTLSCSQTLNHNVMYWYQQKSSQAPKLLFHYYDKDFNNEADTPDNFQSRRPNTSFCFLDIRSPGLGDTAMYLCATSRKTANTEAFFGQGTRLTVV.

The chain combines TRBV30 with TRBJ2-7, with 9 nucleotides matching TRBD1. CDR1 and CDR2 (germline): GTSNPN, SVGIG (reference sequence). V dropped 1 base and J dropped 4; count of bases not matched to a gene: 8. This CDR3 comprises 15 residues. The CDR3 is CAWSGGQGMTYEQYF. The CDR3 bases are TGTGCCTGGAGTGGAGGACAGGGGATGACTTACGAGCAGTACTTC.

V is TRBV5-1 and J is TRBJ1-1; D is perhaps TRBD1 (5 bases). The germline V gene encodes CDR1 SGHRS and CDR2 YFSETQ. Trimming took 0 bases from V and 1 from J, leaving 13 bases between them. The CDR3 length is 16 residues. In nucleotides, the CDR3 is TGCGCCAGCAGCTTGGATACGGCAGGGAAGAACACTGAAGCTTTCTTT. Translating it yields CASSLDTAGKNTEAFF.

The rearrangement uses TRBV5-1 and TRBJ2-1; TRBD1 matches 8 bases. The CDR3 has 15 amino acids. From germline, CDR1 is SGHRS and CDR2 YFSETQ. J gave up 1 base and V 1 base, and 1 base lay outside the gene matches. The CDR3 sequence: CASSLQGASYNEQFF. The CDR3 nucleotides read TGCGCCAGCAGCTTGCAGGGGGCTTCCTACAATGAGCAGTTCTTC.

This clone showed up just once. The chain links TRBV7-2 to TRBJ1-1; TRBD1 is a possible D gene (5 bases). There are 16 residues in the CDR3. In germline, CDR1 is SGHTA, CDR2 FQGNSA. V lost 4 bases and J 0 bases, leaving 15 bases between the germline ends. CDR3 DNA: TGTGCCAGCAGCTACACCCCAGGGTTTTTGAACACTGAAGCTTTCTTT. It codes for CASSYTPGFLNTEAFF.

The J gene is TRBJ1-2, the V gene TRBV30, with 8 bases that match TRBD1. CDR1 and CDR2 (germline): GTSNPN, SVGIG (reference sequence). J was trimmed by 4 bases and V by 4 bases; bases with no gene match: 2. CDR3 length: 12 amino acids. The DNA of the CDR3 is TGTGCCTGGACAGGGGGCTTCTATGGCTACACCTTC. It encodes CAWTGGFYGYTF.

This clone came up a few times. This chain joins TRBV6-6 and TRBJ1-2, with 8 nucleotides matching TRBD1. V lost 4 bases to trimming and J lost 6 bases; unmatched junction nucleotides: 7. The germline V gene has CDR1 MNHNY and CDR2 SVGAGI (reference sequence). CDR3 length: 14 residues. For the CDR3, the DNA is TGTGCCAGCAGTTGGTGGCAGGGGGCCGATGGCTACACCTTC. This encodes CASSWWQGADGYTF.

The chain employs TRBV30 and TRBJ2-7; 7 bases fit TRBD2. The CDR3 totals 14 residues. V shed 3 bases, J shed 2 bases, and the junction held 7 bases outside the gene matches. The germline CDR1 and CDR2 sequences are GTSNPN and SVGIG (reference sequence). DNA for the CDR3: TGTGCCTGGAGAGGGACTATTTCGACCTACGAGCAGTACTTC. Its translation is CAWRGTISTYEQYF.

To note about this clone: Compared with germline, one end of the junction differs, possibly owing to a read error. The chain couples TRBV5-4 to TRBJ1-2; a possible D gene is TRBD1 (5 bases). The CDR3 is 12 residues long. Germline CDR1 and CDR2: SGHNT and YYREEE (reference sequence). As DNA, the CDR3 is TGTGCCAGCAGCAAGGCCGCCGTGGGGCTCGTCTTC. Its protein product is CASSKAAVGLVF.

This chain joins TRBV9 and TRBJ2-1; TRBD1 might be the D (5 bases). Trimming shortened V by 0 bases and J by 4 bases, and 8 bases separated the two germline ends. The CDR3 is 14 residues long. Germline values: CDR1 SGDLS, CDR2 YYNGEE. The CDR3: CASSVDAGYNEQFF. The CDR3 bases are TGTGCCAGCAGCGTAGATGCAGGGTACAATGAGCAGTTCTTC. Full variable domain (remainder filled in from reference TRBV9 and TRBJ2-1): DSGVTQTPKHLITATGQRVTLRCSPRSGDLSVYWYQQSLDQGLQFLIQYYNGEERAKGNILERFSAQQFPDLHSELNLSSLELGDSALYFCASSVDAGYNEQFFGPGTRLTVL.